Shown below are 19 T cell receptor beta chains from a single sample sequenced in a study of blood T cell repertoires in COVID-19. The assay was immunoSEQ multiplex PCR, and TCRdb's table has in-frame clones only and misses some. The data show roughly 220,000 clones, more than 80% seen once. The sequencing sample was made of PBMCs or T cells enriched from blood (not recorded which). The receptor set was obtained from a woman aged 40 to 50 with acute COVID-19.

The chain combines TRBV5-7 with TRBJ1-1, with 8 bases aligning to TRBD1. TRBV5-7 qualifies as an ORF whose function is uncertain. CDR3 size: 12 residues. The V segment lost 9 bases and the J segment 2 bases; nucleotides outside the gene matches: 3. The CDR3 reads CATGTGNTEAFF. CDR3 DNA sequence: TGTGCCACCGGGACAGGAAACACTGAAGCTTTCTTT.

This clone was seen a handful of times. The chain combines TRBV2 with TRBJ2-5, with 13 bases matching TRBD2. Trimming removed 4 bases from V and 7 bases from J; junction bases left unmatched: 9. CDR1 and CDR2 (germline): SNHLY, FYNNEI. CDR3 size: 16 residues. The CDR3 loop reads CASSARGTSGDGTQYF. The CDR3 DNA is TGTGCCAGCAGTGCTCGAGGGACTAGCGGGGATGGGACCCAGTACTTC.

CDR3 in amino acids: CASSYSEAVWNSPLHF. The CDR3 nucleotides are TGTGCCAGCAGTTACTCGGAGGCAGTTTGGAATTCACCCCTCCACTTT. The chain couples TRBV6-2 or TRBV6-3 to TRBJ1-6; D is undetermined. The CDR3 totals 16 residues. In germline, CDR1 is MNHEY, CDR2 SVGEGT. Trimming shortened V by 0 bases and J by 7 bases, and 13 bases separated the two germline ends.

The V call is TRBV9, the J call TRBJ2-2; 11 nucleotides agree with TRBD1. J was trimmed by 6 bases and V by 0 bases; bases with no gene match: 16. Germline CDR1 SGDLS, CDR2 YYNGEE. The CDR3 loop spans 20 amino acids. The CDR3 DNA follows: TGTGCCAGCAGCGTAGTCCCTACCGGGACAGGGGGGCAGGGCGCCGGGGAGCTGTTTTTT. Its translation is CASSVVPTGTGGQGAGELFF.

V is TRBV15 and J is TRBJ2-2; the D is unclear. This CDR3 is 16 amino acids long. Germline CDR1 reads LNHNV; CDR2 reads YYDKDF (reference sequence). The V gene lost 1 base and the J gene lost 0 bases, with 9 bases spanning the gap. The CDR3 DNA reads as TGTGCCACCAGCAGAGGGCAGTACGCGAACACCGGGGAGCTGTTTTTT. It encodes CATSRGQYANTGELFF.

The V call is TRBV6-5, the J call TRBJ1-1, with no clear D. The CDR3 contains 12 residues. Germline V gives CDR1 MNHEY, CDR2 SVGAGI. The V gene lost 8 bases and the J gene lost 1 base, with 8 bases spanning the gap. CDR3 residues: CASGPANTEAFF. Here the CDR3 DNA reads TGTGCCAGCGGGCCGGCGAACACTGAAGCTTTCTTT.

J is TRBJ1-3 and V is TRBV25-1; D gene ambiguous. Germline V gives CDR1 MGHDK, CDR2 SYGVNS. The CDR3 contains 13 residues. The germline V and J ends were trimmed by 7 bases and 1 base, with 8 bases remaining between them. CDR3 residues: CASTPSSGNTIYF. CDR3 in DNA: TGTGCCAGCACTCCCTCGTCTGGAAACACCATATATTTT.

As concerns this clone: Within the sample, other DNA sequences also encode this same CDR3. This rearrangement joins TRBV30 to TRBJ1-1, with 10 bases aligning to TRBD1. V was pared by 2 bases and J by 1 base, with 1 base of the junction left unmatched. This CDR3 contains 14 residues. The germline gives CDR1 GTSNPN, CDR2 SVGIG (reference sequence). The CDR3, as DNA: TGTGCCTGGAGTCGGGACAGGGGGAACACTGAAGCTTTCTTT. This encodes CAWSRDRGNTEAFF.

This rearrangement joins TRBV29-1 to TRBJ1-1; 9 nucleotides agree with TRBD1. The CDR3 contains 14 residues. With 5 bases clipped from V and 3 bases from J, the junction kept 7 bases outside the gene matches. Germline-derived CDR1 and CDR2 are SQVTM and ANQGSEA. CDR3 nucleotide sequence: TGCAGCGTTCCGGGACAGGGAAGTCACACTGAAGCTTTCTTT. It is translated as CSVPGQGSHTEAFF.

This rearrangement joins TRBV7-9 to TRBJ2-1; unclear D gene. This CDR3 comprises 16 residues. The germline V gene encodes CDR1 SEHNR and CDR2 FQNEAQ (reference sequence). The V end was cut by 2 bases, the J end by 4 bases, with 15 bases between. CDR3 coding DNA: TGTGCCAGCAGCTTATACAGCATAGTTGGGTACAATGAGCAGTTCTTC. Encoded protein: CASSLYSIVGYNEQFF. The full variable domain, completed using reference TRBV7-9 and TRBJ2-1, is DTGVSQNPRHKITKRGQNVTFRCDPISEHNRLYWYRQTLGQGPEFLTYFQNEAQLEKSRLLSDRFSAERPKGSFSTLEIQRTEQGDSAMYLCASSLYSIVGYNEQFFGPGTRLTVL.

The chain links TRBV9 to TRBJ1-3, with D unclear. The CDR3 consists of 17 residues. V was shortened by 4 bases and J by 1 base, with 18 bases between the two germline ends. The germline V gene has CDR1 SGDLS and CDR2 YYNGEE. The DNA for the CDR3 is TGTGCCAGCAGCTCCGGGTCGGGGATTAATTCTGGAAACACCATATATTTT. Protein: CASSSGSGINSGNTIYF.

The rearrangement uses TRBV5-1 and TRBJ2-1; no firm D call. The CDR3 contains 13 residues. Germline loops: CDR1 SGHRS, CDR2 YFSETQ. V lost 9 bases and J lost 8, with 18 bases in between. For the CDR3, the DNA is TGCGCCACCTGCGTTGGTTTACGCGATGAGCAGTTCTTC. It specifies CATCVGLRDEQFF.

The chain employs TRBV19 and TRBJ1-5; D is ambiguous. The CDR3 contains 15 residues. Per the germline V gene, CDR1 is LNHDA and CDR2 is SQIVND (reference sequence). Trimming took 3 bases from V and 7 from J, leaving 16 bases between them. The CDR3 here is CASSISTGVRQPQHF. The CDR3 DNA sequence: TGTGCCAGTAGTATCTCGACCGGGGTGCGGCAGCCCCAGCATTTT. The full variable domain, its missing parts supplied by reference TRBV19 and TRBJ1-5, is DGGITQSPKYLFRKEGQNVTLSCEQNLNHDAMYWYRQDPGQGLRLIYYSQIVNDFQKGDIAEGYSVSREKKESFPLTVTSAQKNPTAFYLCASSISTGVRQPQHFGDGTRLSIL.

CDR3 loop: CASSPTGQHYGYTF. The CDR3, as DNA: TGTGCCAGCAGTCCGACGGGACAGCACTATGGCTACACCTTC. The rearrangement uses TRBV27 and TRBJ1-2, with 7 nucleotides matching TRBD1. There are 14 residues in the CDR3. The V gene's germline CDR1 is MNHEY and CDR2 SMNVEV (reference sequence). The V and J ends lost 5 bases and 3 bases, in that order; junction bases with no gene match: 6.

The chain recombines TRBV12-3 or TRBV12-4 with TRBJ2-3; D perhaps matches TRBD2 (6 bases). This CDR3 is built from 13 residues. The V and J ends lost 8 bases and 1 base respectively, with 10 bases between them. CDR3 DNA: TGTGCCAGCCGAGGCGGGGGCACAGATACGCAGTATTTT. It specifies CASRGGGTDTQYF.

V usage is TRBV11-3 and J usage is TRBJ2-3; weak D call: TRBD1 (6 bases). The CDR3 totals 16 residues. Trimming removed 6 bases at V and 1 base at J, with 17 bases between. Germline CDR1 reads SGHNT; CDR2 reads YENEEA. CDR3 sequence reads: CASSRSLGAGTDTQYF. The CDR3 coding sequence is TGTGCCAGCAGTCGATCCCTGGGGGCTGGCACAGATACGCAGTATTTT.

The genes are TRBV30 and TRBJ1-2; no firm D call. Per germline, CDR1 GTSNPN and CDR2 SVGIG (reference sequence). This CDR3 is 14 amino acids long. V lost 2 bases, J lost 5 bases, and 15 bases lay in between. CDR3 sequence (DNA): TGTGCCTGGAGTAGTGTGAGCATCCTATATGGCTACACCTTC. This codes for CAWSSVSILYGYTF.

The chain employs TRBV20-1 and TRBJ2-2, with 8 bases that match TRBD2. Unmatched junction bases numbered 13, after V lost 3 bases and J lost 4 bases. Germline CDR1 and CDR2: DFQATT and SNEGSKA (reference sequence). The CDR3 is 17 amino acids. The CDR3 bases are TGCAGTGCTAGTTCCAAGTCCGGGACTAGAGTCACCGGGGAGCTGTTTTTT. Protein sequence: CSASSKSGTRVTGELFF.

J is TRBJ1-2 and V is TRBV12-3 or TRBV12-4; D is uncertain. The CDR3 has 13 amino acids. Trimming took 3 bases from V and 2 from J, leaving 7 bases between them. This CDR3 reads CASSFNRNYGYTF. The DNA for the CDR3 is TGTGCCAGCAGTTTCAACAGAAACTATGGCTACACCTTC.